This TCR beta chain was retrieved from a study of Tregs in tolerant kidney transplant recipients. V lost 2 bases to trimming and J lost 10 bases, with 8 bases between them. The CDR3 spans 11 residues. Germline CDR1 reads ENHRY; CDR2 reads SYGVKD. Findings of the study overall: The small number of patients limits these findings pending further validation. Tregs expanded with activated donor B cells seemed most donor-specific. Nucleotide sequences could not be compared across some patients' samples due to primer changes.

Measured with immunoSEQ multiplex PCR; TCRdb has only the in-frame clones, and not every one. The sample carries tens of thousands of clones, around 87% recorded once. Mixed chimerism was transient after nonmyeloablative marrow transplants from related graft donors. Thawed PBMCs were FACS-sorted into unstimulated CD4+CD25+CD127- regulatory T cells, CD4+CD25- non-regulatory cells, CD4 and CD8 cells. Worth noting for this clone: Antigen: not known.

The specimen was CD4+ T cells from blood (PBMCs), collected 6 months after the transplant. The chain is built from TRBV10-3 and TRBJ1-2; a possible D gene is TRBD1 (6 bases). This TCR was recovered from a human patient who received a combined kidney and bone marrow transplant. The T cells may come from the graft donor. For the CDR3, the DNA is TGTGCCATCAGTGAGACAGGGTCCTACACCTTC. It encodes CAISETGSYTF.